This T cell receptor beta chain was retrieved from a study of T-cell memory formation after mild COVID-19. General study points: CD4+ contracting clones were found mainly in CM and EM, and CD8+ ones in EMRA.

This clonotype was counted between two and nine times. The antigen is not known. Each CDR3 protein gets one entry after TCRdb re-called the 5' RACE reads with MiXCR. The sample holds around 340,000 distinct CDR3 sequences, under 25% seen once. The V gene's germline CDR1 is SGDLS and CDR2 YYNGEE. The CDR3 has 16 residues. The V and J ends lost 4 bases and 7 bases respectively, with 24 bases between them. Sequenced input: PBMCs or a T cell subset sorted from them (not recorded which). This clonotype originated in an adult woman who had mild COVID-19 (a few samples of this study predate the infection). Cell type and time point are not known. The chain recombines TRBV9 with TRBJ2-7, with D perhaps TRBD2 (6 bases). The CDR3 loop is CASSPRPGPPGGEQYF. As DNA, the CDR3 is TGTGCCAGCAGCCCGCGACCGGGACCTCCAGGAGGGGAGCAGTACTTC.